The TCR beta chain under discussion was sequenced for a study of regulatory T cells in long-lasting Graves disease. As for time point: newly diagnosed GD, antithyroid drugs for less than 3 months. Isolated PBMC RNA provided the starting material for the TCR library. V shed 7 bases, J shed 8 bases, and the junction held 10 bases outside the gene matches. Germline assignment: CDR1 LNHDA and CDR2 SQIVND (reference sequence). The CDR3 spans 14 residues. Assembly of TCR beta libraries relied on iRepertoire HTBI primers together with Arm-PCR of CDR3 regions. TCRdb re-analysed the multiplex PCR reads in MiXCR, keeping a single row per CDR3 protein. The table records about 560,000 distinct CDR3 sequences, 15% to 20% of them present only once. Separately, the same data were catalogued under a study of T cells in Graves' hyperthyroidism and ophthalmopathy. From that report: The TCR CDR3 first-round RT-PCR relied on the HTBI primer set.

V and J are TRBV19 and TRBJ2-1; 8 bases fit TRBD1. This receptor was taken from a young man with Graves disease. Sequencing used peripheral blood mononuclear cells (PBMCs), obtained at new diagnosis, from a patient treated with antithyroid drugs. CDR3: CASTAWDRWDEQFF. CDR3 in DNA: TGTGCCAGTACCGCTTGGGACAGGTGGGATGAGCAGTTCTTC.